These 18 T cell receptor beta chains came from one sample sequenced in a study of blood T cell repertoires in COVID-19. The protocol was immunoSEQ multiplex PCR, while the TCRdb copy is restricted to in-frame clones and leaves out a portion. The table records over 150,000 clones, roughly 89% of them present only once. Sequencing input: peripheral blood. The receptors were gathered from a man between 50 and 59 years old with acute or convalescent COVID-19.

CDR3 region: CASSFTRDSGRFF. The CDR3 coding sequence is TGTGCCAGTAGTTTCACCCGGGACAGCGGGCGCTTTTTT. The J gene is TRBJ1-4, the V gene TRBV19; 7 nucleotides line up with TRBD1. There are 13 residues in the CDR3. Germline trimming cut 5 bases from V and 17 bases from J; bases unmatched to any gene: 14. CDR1 LNHDA and CDR2 SQIVND come from the germline V gene (reference sequence). Complete variable domain (other parts from reference TRBV19 and TRBJ1-4): DGGITQSPKYLFRKEGQNVTLSCEQNLNHDAMYWYRQDPGQGLRLIYYSQIVNDFQKGDIAEGYSVSREKKESFPLTVTSAQKNPTAFYLCASSFTRDSGRFFGSGTQLSVL.

The genes are TRBV7-8 and TRBJ2-1; no clear D gene. Germline-derived CDR1 and CDR2 are SGHVS and FQNEAQ. The CDR3 has 17 residues. Trimming pared 0 bases from V and 4 bases from J, leaving 16 bases between. The CDR3, as DNA: TGTGCCAGCAGCTTAGCGATCCTCGCGGAAGCTTACAATGAGCAGTTCTTC. Its translation is CASSLAILAEAYNEQFF.

The J gene is TRBJ2-3, the V gene TRBV7-2; the match to TRBD2 covers 15 bases. This CDR3 is built from 19 residues. Unmatched junction bases numbered 10, after V lost 1 base and J lost 5 bases. Germline V lookup: CDR1 SGHTA, CDR2 FQGNSA. CDR3 residues: CASSLGTSGGAGWKDTQYF. CDR3 nucleotides: TGTGCCAGCAGCTTAGGGACTAGCGGGGGGGCCGGGTGGAAAGATACGCAGTATTTT. Together with reference TRBV7-2 and TRBJ2-3, the CDR3 gives the full variable domain: GAGVSQSPSNKVTEKGKDVELRCDPISGHTALYWYRQSLGQGLEFLIYFQGNSAPDKSGLPSDRFSAERTGGSVSTLTIQRTQQEDSAVYLCASSLGTSGGAGWKDTQYFGPGTRLTVL.

The chain has TRBV4-1 and TRBJ2-3; weak D call: TRBD2 (6 bases). The CDR3 consists of 15 residues. CDR1 MGHRA and CDR2 YSYEKL come from the germline V gene. Trimming removed 5 bases at V and 2 bases at J, with 14 bases between. The chain's CDR3 is CASSKGGGNTDTQYF. For the CDR3, the DNA is TGCGCCAGCAGCAAAGGTGGCGGGAACACAGATACGCAGTATTTT.

CDR3 DNA: TGTGCCAGCTCACCACCGGAGTCCGCCACAGATACGCAGTATTTT. This encodes CASSPPESATDTQYF. The V call is TRBV18, the J call TRBJ2-3, with D unclear. There are 15 residues in the CDR3. From germline, CDR1 is KGHSH and CDR2 LQKENI. The V and J ends lost 0 bases and 2 bases respectively, with 9 bases between them.

This clone is a singleton in its sample. V and J are TRBV6-2 or TRBV6-3 and TRBJ1-2, with D uncertain. The V end was cut by 5 bases, the J end by 2 bases, with 15 bases between. The CDR3 has 15 residues. Germline-derived CDR1 and CDR2 are MNHEY and SVGEGT. The CDR3 bases are TGTGCCAGCAGTCCACACCGCCTCGAAAACTATGGCTACACCTTC. This encodes CASSPHRLENYGYTF.

The genes are TRBV6-6 and TRBJ2-3; no firm D call. Germline assignment: CDR1 MNHNY and CDR2 SVGAGI (reference sequence). The CDR3 is 11 residues long. The CDR3 loop is CAAARSDTQYF. The CDR3 region has the DNA TGTGCGGCGGCGAGGTCGGATACGCAGTATTTT.

The chain has TRBV7-3 and TRBJ2-2; D unclear. Trimming removed 5 bases at V and 6 bases at J, with 13 bases between. Per the germline V gene, CDR1 is SGHTA and CDR2 is FQGTGA. CDR3 size: 14 residues. The CDR3 loop is CASSPTGGPGELFF. CDR3 sequence (DNA): TGTGCCAGCAGCCCGACGGGTGGTCCCGGGGAGCTGTTTTTT.

The V gene is TRBV3-1 (or the pseudogene TRBV3-2), the J gene TRBJ2-3; 8 bases map to TRBD2. This CDR3 has 15 residues. The germline gives CDR1 LGHDT, CDR2 YNNKEL (reference sequence). V shed 0 bases, J shed 3 bases, and the junction held 2 bases outside the gene matches. CDR3 bases: TGTGCCAGCAGCCAAGATACTAGCGGTACAGATACGCAGTATTTT. This sequence encodes CASSQDTSGTDTQYF.

This rearrangement joins TRBV5-8 to TRBJ1-4; 7 bases fit TRBD1. V shed 4 bases and J 7 bases; nucleotides not matched to a gene: 7. The CDR3 length is 14 residues. The germline V gene has CDR1 SGHTS and CDR2 YDEGEE. The CDR3 region has the DNA TGTGCCAGCAGCAGCGACAGGGTGTTTGAAAAACTGTTTTTT. Amino acids: CASSSDRVFEKLFF. Looking up the rest from reference TRBV5-8 and TRBJ1-4 gives the full variable domain: EAGVTQSPTHLIKTRGQQATLRCSPISGHTSVYWYQQALGLGLQFLLWYDEGEERNRGNFPPRFSGRQFPNYSSELNVNALELEDSALYLCASSSDRVFEKLFFGSGTQLSVL.

The chain is built from TRBV11-2 and TRBJ2-1, with TRBD1 matching 7 bases. CDR3 length: 14 amino acids. CDR1 is SGHAT and CDR2 is FQNNGV in the germline V gene. V gave up 5 bases and J gave up 8 bases; unmatched junction bases: 9. The DNA for the CDR3 is TGTGCCAGCAGCGCCCGGACAGGCCGGCATGAGCAGTTCTTC. Amino acid sequence: CASSARTGRHEQFF.

The genes are TRBV4-1 and TRBJ2-3, with D hard to call. Germline V lookup: CDR1 MGHRA, CDR2 YSYEKL. Trimming pared 2 bases from V and 2 bases from J, leaving 11 bases between. This CDR3 spans 15 amino acids. CDR3 DNA sequence: TGCGCCAGCAGCCAACGACCCGACTCCACAGATACGCAGTATTTT. This sequence encodes CASSQRPDSTDTQYF.

The rearrangement links TRBV29-1 to TRBJ2-3; the D gene is possibly TRBD2 (5 bases). CDR3 length: 16 residues. Per the germline V gene, CDR1 is SQVTM and CDR2 is ANQGSEA. Trimming took 5 bases from V and 2 from J, leaving 20 bases between them. The DNA for the CDR3 is TGCAGCGTTCGCCCTTCTTTTGGAGGCTACACAGATACGCAGTATTTT. This translates into CSVRPSFGGYTDTQYF.

The chain uses TRBV28 and TRBJ2-7, with a possible D match to TRBD2 (5 bases). Looked up from germline, CDR1 is MDHEN and CDR2 is SYDVKM. This CDR3 comprises 12 residues. Between the trimmed V and J ends, which lost 10 bases and 0 bases, there was a span of 10 bases. The CDR3 protein is CATQRVSYEQYV. CDR3 sequence (DNA): TGTGCCACCCAGAGGGTCTCCTACGAGCAGTACGTC.

The chain uses TRBV5-4 and TRBJ2-5; D is possibly TRBD1 (5 bases). In germline, CDR1 is SGHNT, CDR2 YYREEE (reference sequence). The CDR3 contains 15 residues. V was trimmed by 0 bases and J by 3 bases, leaving 12 bases between them. CDR3 nucleotides: TGTGCCAGCAGCTTGGGGGCCAGGGTTGAAGAGACCCAGTACTTC. As protein: CASSLGARVEETQYF. The full variable domain, completed using reference TRBV5-4 and TRBJ2-5, is ETGVTQSPTHLIKTRGQQVTLRCSSQSGHNTVSWYQQALGQGPQFIFQYYREEENGRGNFPPRFSGLQFPNYSSELNVNALELDDSALYLCASSLGARVEETQYFGPGTRLLVL.

The chain uses TRBV5-6 and TRBJ2-7; TRBD2 agrees at 8 bases. The CDR3 contains 14 residues. The V segment lost 3 bases and the J segment 2 bases; nucleotides outside the gene matches: 4. The germline gives CDR1 SGHDT, CDR2 YYEEEE. As DNA, the CDR3 is TGTGCCAGCAGCTCGGGACTAGGGGCCTACGAGCAGTACTTC. This sequence encodes CASSSGLGAYEQYF.

The J gene is TRBJ2-3, the V gene TRBV27, with 12 bases aligning to TRBD2. The CDR3 totals 15 residues. The trim removed 5 bases at V and 6 bases at J, leaving 6 bases unmatched. The V gene's germline CDR1 is MNHEY and CDR2 SMNVEV (reference sequence). DNA for the CDR3: TGTGCCAGCAGTCCTACTAGCGGGGGGTGGGATACGCAGTATTTT. Its protein product is CASSPTSGGWDTQYF.

This chain uses TRBV19 with TRBJ1-1, with 9 bases matching TRBD1. Germline V gene lookup returns CDR1 LNHDA and CDR2 SQIVND (reference sequence). The CDR3 sequence is 14 residues long. V lost 6 bases to trimming and J lost 1 base; unmatched junction nucleotides: 3. DNA for the CDR3: TGTGCCAGTAGGGGACAGGGCGGGAACACTGAAGCTTTCTTT. Its translation: CASRGQGGNTEAFF.